The entry below gives a single T cell receptor beta chain sequence along with its context. Its specificity is unknown. The sample comes from a study of T cell responses to AZD1222 COVID-19 vaccine. Study results and caveats: Elevations in Spike-specific TCR breadth and depth followed administration of two AZD1222 doses. Possibly, clonal diversity was underestimated; donors were largely white British and included more females. The number of AZD1222 recipients seropositive at baseline was only five or six. Spike regions recognized by vaccine-associated CD4 TCRs spanned the protein, led by 160-218 and 743-854.

After removal of 0 bases from V and 4 bases from J, the junction contained 0 bases not matched to a gene. In germline, CDR1 is SGHRS, CDR2 YFSETQ. This CDR3 has 14 residues. The assay was immunoSEQ multiplex PCR, and TCRdb's table has in-frame clones only and misses some. Found here are around 110,000 clones, 70% to 90% of them singletons; the top ten hold around 3.9%. This chain connects TRBV5-1 to TRBJ1-2; 10 positions agree with TRBD1. The sequence was obtained from an adult in good health. The sample was peripheral blood, taken on day 0 of MenACWY control vaccination. CDR3 coding DNA: TGCGCCAGCAGCTTGGGGACAGGGGGCTATGGCTACACCTTC. It specifies CASSLGTGGYGYTF. Complete variable domain (other parts from reference TRBV5-1 and TRBJ1-2): KAGVTQTPRYLIKTRGQQVTLSCSPISGHRSVSWYQQTPGQGLQFLFEYFSETQRNKGNFPGRFSGRQFSNSRSEMNVSTLELGDSALYLCASSLGTGGYGYTFGSGTRLTVV.